Reported below is one T cell receptor beta chain. Authors' methods: Amplified reference gene primers provided the basis for estimating nucleated cell counts. Assay used: immunoSEQ multiplex PCR; TCRdb lists only in-frame clones, some missing. That table furnishes V, J and clone size, whereas the DNA furnished D and trimming. The sample gives 200,000 to 250,000 clones, about 88% of which show up once; around 0.98% is in the top ten. The sample comes from a study of blood T cell repertoires in COVID-19. Whole-study context: The origin of the acute and convalescent COVID-19 samples was the United States, Italy and Spain. PBMCs, B-cell-depleted T cells, or T cells were the source of the cDNA or gDNA that made up the material.

V was cut by 5 bases and J by 6 bases, with 14 bases left in between. Germline V CDR1 and CDR2: MNHEY, SMNVEV (reference sequence). The CDR3 is made up of 14 amino acids. The sequence came from a man aged 35 to 55 with acute or convalescent COVID-19. The specimen sequenced was peripheral blood. The chain recombines TRBV27 with TRBJ1-5, with TRBD1 as a possible D gene (6 bases). The CDR3 DNA follows: TGTGCCAGCAGTAAACAGGGTTCAGGTCAGCCCCAGCATTTT. Translation gives CASSKQGSGQPQHF.